This T cell receptor (beta chain) was obtained from a study of blood T cell repertoires in COVID-19. The wider study: Whether acute or convalescent, the COVID-19 samples came from the United States, Italy and Spain. The analysed material was cDNA or gDNA that came from T cells, B-cell-depleted T cells, or PBMCs.

As processed by the authors: Reference gene primer amplification yielded estimated nucleated cell counts. Assay used: immunoSEQ multiplex PCR; TCRdb lists only in-frame clones, some missing. V and J calls and clone size are given by that table; D and trimming were obtained from the DNA. The repertoire holds some 320,000 clones, with about 87% as singletons. This clone appeared a single time. The CDR3 contains 15 residues. V dropped 7 bases and J dropped 1; count of bases not matched to a gene: 8. Germline V CDR1 and CDR2: MDHEN, SYDVKM. This rearrangement joins TRBV28 to TRBJ1-2; 8 bases align to TRBD1. This TCR came from a woman aged 25 to 39 who had recovered from COVID-19. The sample taken for sequencing was peripheral blood. CDR3 residues: CASTIMTGVNYGYTF. CDR3 coding DNA: TGTGCCAGCACCATTATGACAGGGGTTAACTATGGCTACACCTTC.